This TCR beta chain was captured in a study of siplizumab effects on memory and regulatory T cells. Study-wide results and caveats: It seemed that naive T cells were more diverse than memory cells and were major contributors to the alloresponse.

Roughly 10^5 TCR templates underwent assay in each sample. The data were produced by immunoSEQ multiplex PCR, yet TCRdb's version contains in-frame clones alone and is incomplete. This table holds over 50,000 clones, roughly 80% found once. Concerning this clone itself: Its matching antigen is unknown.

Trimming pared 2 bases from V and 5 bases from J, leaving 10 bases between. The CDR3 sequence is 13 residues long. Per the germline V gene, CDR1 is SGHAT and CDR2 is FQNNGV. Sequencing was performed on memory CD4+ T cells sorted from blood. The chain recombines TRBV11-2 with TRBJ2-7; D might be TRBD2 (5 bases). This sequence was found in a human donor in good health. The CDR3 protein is CASSLPRGNEQYF. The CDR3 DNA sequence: TGTGCCAGCAGCTTACCACGGGGTAACGAGCAGTACTTC.